This passage covers 3 T cell receptor beta chains from one sample sequenced in a study of blood T cell repertoires in COVID-19. TCRdb keeps only in-frame clones here, not all; method: immunoSEQ multiplex PCR. The table has around 150,000 clones, 84% seen once. The source material was peripheral blood. These receptors were obtained from a man between 70 and 80 years old with acute or convalescent COVID-19.

The chain recombines TRBV6-1 with TRBJ2-5; 8 bases match TRBD2. The germline V gene encodes CDR1 MNHNS and CDR2 SASEGT. This CDR3 region has 16 residues. With V trimmed by 1 base and J by 3 bases, 7 bases remained unmatched. CDR3 loop: CASSEVLGLVEETQYF. Written as DNA, the CDR3 is TGTGCCAGCAGTGAAGTGTTGGGACTAGTAGAAGAGACCCAGTACTTC.

The rearrangement links TRBV12-3 or TRBV12-4 to TRBJ2-7, with TRBD2 matching 9 bases. The CDR3 contains 13 residues. V was pared by 10 bases and J by 6 bases, with 10 bases of the junction left unmatched. This CDR3 is CATRREGGGEQYF. CDR3 coding DNA: TGTGCCACCCGGCGGGAGGGGGGGGGCGAGCAGTACTTC.

This chain uses TRBV6-5 with TRBJ1-2; 7 positions agree with TRBD1. CDR1 and CDR2 from the germline V gene are MNHEY and SVGAGI. This CDR3 has 14 amino acids. With V trimmed by 5 bases and J by 1 base, 4 bases remained unmatched. The CDR3 protein is CASSRDSLNYGYTF. The CDR3 DNA reads as TGTGCCAGCAGTCGGGACAGCCTTAACTATGGCTACACCTTC.